The 2 T cell receptor beta chains below were found in one sample sequenced in a study of blood T cell repertoires in COVID-19 (dated by TCRdb to 2018 to 2020). The method behind the library was the immunoSEQ multiplex PCR assay. TCRdb re-hosts the immuneACCESS table, in-frame sequences only. Its copies lack some clones; in the studies checked, an unresolved V gene accounts for under half of them, and the cause for the rest is not known. Counted in this sample were 250,000 to 350,000 clones; around 83% of them appeared once. The leading ten clones occupy approximately 1.1% of the sample. Sequenced sample: peripheral blood. These receptors were collected from a woman aged 45-60 years with acute or convalescent COVID-19.

The chain employs TRBV25-1 and TRBJ2-7; 11 nucleotides match TRBD1. Germline V gives CDR1 MGHDK, CDR2 SYGVNS. The CDR3 covers 15 residues. With 3 bases clipped from V and 4 bases from J, the junction kept 5 bases outside the gene matches. CDR3 nucleotides: TGTGCCAGCAGTGACCCCGGGACAGGGGGGTACGAGCAGTACTTC. Translation: CASSDPGTGGYEQYF.

The chain recombines TRBV4-3 with TRBJ1-5; D may be TRBD1 (6 bases). Germline V gene sequence: CDR1 LGHNA, CDR2 YSLEER. The ends were cut back, 1 base at V and 1 base at J, with 8 bases in the middle. The CDR3 loop spans 15 amino acids. Here the CDR3 DNA reads TGCGCCAGCAGCCAAGGAAGGGGGAGCAATCAGCCCCAGCATTTT. It encodes CASSQGRGSNQPQHF.